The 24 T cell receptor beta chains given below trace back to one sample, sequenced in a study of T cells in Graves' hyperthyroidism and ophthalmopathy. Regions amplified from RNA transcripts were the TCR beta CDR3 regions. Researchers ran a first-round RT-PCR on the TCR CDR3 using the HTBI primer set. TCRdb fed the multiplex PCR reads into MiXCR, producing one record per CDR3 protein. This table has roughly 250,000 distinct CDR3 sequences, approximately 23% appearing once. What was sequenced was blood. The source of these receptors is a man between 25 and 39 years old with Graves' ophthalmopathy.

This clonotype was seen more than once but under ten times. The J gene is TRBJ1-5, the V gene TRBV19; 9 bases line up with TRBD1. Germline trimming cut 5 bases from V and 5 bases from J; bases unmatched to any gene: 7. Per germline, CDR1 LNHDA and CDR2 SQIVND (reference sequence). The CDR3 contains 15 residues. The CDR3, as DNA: TGTGCCAGTAGTTCCGGGACAGGGCGCCATCAGCCCCAGCATTTT. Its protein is CASSSGTGRHQPQHF. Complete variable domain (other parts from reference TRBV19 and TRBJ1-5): DGGITQSPKYLFRKEGQNVTLSCEQNLNHDAMYWYRQDPGQGLRLIYYSQIVNDFQKGDIAEGYSVSREKKESFPLTVTSAQKNPTAFYLCASSSGTGRHQPQHFGDGTRLSIL.

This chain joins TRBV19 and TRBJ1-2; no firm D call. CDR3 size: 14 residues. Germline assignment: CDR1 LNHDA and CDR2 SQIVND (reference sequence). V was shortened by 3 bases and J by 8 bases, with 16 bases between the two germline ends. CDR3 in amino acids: CASSIKGNSRGYTF. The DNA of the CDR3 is TGTGCCAGTAGTATTAAAGGCAACAGTAGGGGCTACACCTTC. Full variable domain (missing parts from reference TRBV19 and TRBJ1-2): DGGITQSPKYLFRKEGQNVTLSCEQNLNHDAMYWYRQDPGQGLRLIYYSQIVNDFQKGDIAEGYSVSREKKESFPLTVTSAQKNPTAFYLCASSIKGNSRGYTFGSGTRLTVV.

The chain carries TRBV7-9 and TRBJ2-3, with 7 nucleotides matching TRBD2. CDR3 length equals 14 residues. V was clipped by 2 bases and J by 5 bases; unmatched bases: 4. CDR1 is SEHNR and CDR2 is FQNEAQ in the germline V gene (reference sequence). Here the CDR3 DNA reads TGTGCCAGCAGCTTACGCGGGGGTGGAGATACGCAGTATTTT. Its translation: CASSLRGGGDTQYF.

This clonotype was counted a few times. Written as DNA, the CDR3 is TGTGCCACCAGTGATTTCTACAATGAGCAGTTCTTC. This gives the protein CATSDFYNEQFF. The V and J genes are TRBV24-1 and TRBJ2-1; D is undetermined. V was pared by 1 base and J by 3 bases, with 0 bases between. There are 12 residues in the CDR3. The germline gives CDR1 KGHDR, CDR2 SFDVKD.

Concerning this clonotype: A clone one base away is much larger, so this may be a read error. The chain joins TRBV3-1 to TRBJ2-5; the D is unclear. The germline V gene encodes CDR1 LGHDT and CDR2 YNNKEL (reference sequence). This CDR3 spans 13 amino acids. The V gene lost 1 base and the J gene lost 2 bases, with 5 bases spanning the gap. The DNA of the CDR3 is TGTGCCAGCAGCCAAGCCGGGCAAGAGACCCAGTACTTC. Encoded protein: CASSQAGQETQYF.

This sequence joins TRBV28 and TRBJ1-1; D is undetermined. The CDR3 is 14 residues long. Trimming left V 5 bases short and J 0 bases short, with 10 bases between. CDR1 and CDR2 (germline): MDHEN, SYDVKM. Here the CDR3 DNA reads TGTGCCAGCAGTGGTTCGGGGATGAACACTGAAGCTTTCTTT. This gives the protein CASSGSGMNTEAFF. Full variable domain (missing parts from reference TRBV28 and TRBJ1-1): DVKVTQSSRYLVKRTGEKVFLECVQDMDHENMFWYRQDPGLGLRLIYFSYDVKMKEKGDIPEGYSVSREKKERFSLILESASTNQTSMYLCASSGSGMNTEAFFGQGTRLTVV.

CDR3 protein: CATHRSTDTQYF. The CDR3 nucleotides read TGTGCCACCCACAGATCCACAGATACGCAGTATTTT. This chain uses TRBV28 with TRBJ2-3; D call uncertain. CDR3 length: 12 residues. Trimming cost V 10 bases and J 2 bases, with 10 bases left between them. Germline assignment: CDR1 MDHEN and CDR2 SYDVKM.

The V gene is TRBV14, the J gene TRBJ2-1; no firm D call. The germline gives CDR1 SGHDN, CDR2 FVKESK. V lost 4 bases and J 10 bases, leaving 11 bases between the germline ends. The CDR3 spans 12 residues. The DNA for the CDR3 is TGTGCCAGCAGCCGCGCTATGAAGGAGCAGTTCTTC. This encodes CASSRAMKEQFF.

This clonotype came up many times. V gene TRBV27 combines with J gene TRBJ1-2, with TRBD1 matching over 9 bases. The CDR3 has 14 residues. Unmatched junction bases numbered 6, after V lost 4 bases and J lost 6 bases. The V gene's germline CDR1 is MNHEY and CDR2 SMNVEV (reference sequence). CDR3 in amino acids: CASSSQGAHHGYTF. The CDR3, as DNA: TGTGCCAGCAGTTCACAGGGGGCGCATCATGGCTACACCTTC.

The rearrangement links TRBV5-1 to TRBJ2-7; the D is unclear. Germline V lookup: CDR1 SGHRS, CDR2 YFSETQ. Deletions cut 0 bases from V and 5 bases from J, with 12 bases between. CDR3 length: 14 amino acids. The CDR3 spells CASSLEGPPNEQYF. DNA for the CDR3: TGCGCCAGCAGCTTGGAAGGACCGCCGAACGAGCAGTACTTC. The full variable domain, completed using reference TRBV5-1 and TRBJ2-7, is KAGVTQTPRYLIKTRGQQVTLSCSPISGHRSVSWYQQTPGQGLQFLFEYFSETQRNKGNFPGRFSGRQFSNSRSEMNVSTLELGDSALYLCASSLEGPPNEQYFGPGTRLTVT.

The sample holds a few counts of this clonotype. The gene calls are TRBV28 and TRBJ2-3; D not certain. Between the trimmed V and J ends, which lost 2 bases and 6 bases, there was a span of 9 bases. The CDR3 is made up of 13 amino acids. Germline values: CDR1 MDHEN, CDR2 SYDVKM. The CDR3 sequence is CASSLIKKDTQYF. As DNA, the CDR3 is TGTGCCAGCAGTTTAATCAAGAAGGATACGCAGTATTTT. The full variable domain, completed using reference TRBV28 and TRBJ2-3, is DVKVTQSSRYLVKRTGEKVFLECVQDMDHENMFWYRQDPGLGLRLIYFSYDVKMKEKGDIPEGYSVSREKKERFSLILESASTNQTSMYLCASSLIKKDTQYFGPGTRLTVL.

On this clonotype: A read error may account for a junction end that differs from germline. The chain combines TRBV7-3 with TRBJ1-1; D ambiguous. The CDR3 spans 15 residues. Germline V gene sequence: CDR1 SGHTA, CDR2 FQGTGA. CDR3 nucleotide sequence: TGTGCCAGGAGCTTACTTCCAGGAATGAACACTGAAGCTTTCTTT. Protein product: CARSLLPGMNTEAFF. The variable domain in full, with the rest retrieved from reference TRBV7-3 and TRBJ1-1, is GAGVSQTPSNKVTEKGKYVELRCDPISGHTALYWYRQSLGQGPEFLIYFQGTGAADDSGLPNDRFFAVRPEGSVSTLKIQRTERGDSAVYLCARSLLPGMNTEAFFGQGTRLTVV.

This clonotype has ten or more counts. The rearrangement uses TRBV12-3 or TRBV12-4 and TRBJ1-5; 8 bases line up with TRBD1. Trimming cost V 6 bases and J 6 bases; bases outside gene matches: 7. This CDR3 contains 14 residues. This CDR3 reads CASRRTGPIQPQHF. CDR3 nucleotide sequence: TGTGCCAGCAGAAGGACAGGGCCTATTCAGCCCCAGCATTTT.

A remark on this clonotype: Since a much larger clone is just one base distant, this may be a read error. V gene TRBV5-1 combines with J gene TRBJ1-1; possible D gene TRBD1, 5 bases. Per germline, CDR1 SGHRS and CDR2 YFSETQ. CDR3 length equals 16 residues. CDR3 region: CASGLGYRGKDTEAFF. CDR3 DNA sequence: TGCGCCAGCGGCTTGGGGTATAGGGGAAAAGACACTGAAGCTTTCTTT. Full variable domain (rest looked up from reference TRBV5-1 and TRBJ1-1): KAGVTQTPRYLIKTRGQQVTLSCSPISGHRSVSWYQQTPGQGLQFLFEYFSETQRNKGNFPGRFSGRQFSNSRSEMNVSTLELGDSALYLCASGLGYRGKDTEAFFGQGTRLTVV.

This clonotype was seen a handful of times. CDR3 sequence: CAWSVGTEETQYF. DNA of the CDR3: TGTGCCTGGAGTGTAGGTACGGAAGAGACCCAGTACTTC. This chain joins TRBV30 and TRBJ2-5, with unresolved D. This CDR3 contains 13 residues. Trimming took 0 bases from V and 3 from J, leaving 8 bases between them. Per germline, CDR1 GTSNPN and CDR2 SVGIG (reference sequence).

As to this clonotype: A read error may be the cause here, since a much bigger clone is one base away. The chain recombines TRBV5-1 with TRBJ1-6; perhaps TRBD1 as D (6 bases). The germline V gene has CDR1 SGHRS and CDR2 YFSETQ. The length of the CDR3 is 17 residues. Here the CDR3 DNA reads TGCGCCAGCAGCAGACAGGAGTCCAGCTCCCATAATTCACCCCTCCACTTT. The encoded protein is CASSRQESSSHNSPLHF.

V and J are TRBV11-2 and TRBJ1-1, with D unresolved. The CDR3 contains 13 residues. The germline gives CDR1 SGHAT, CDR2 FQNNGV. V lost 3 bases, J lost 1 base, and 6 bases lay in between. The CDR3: CASSLEWNTEAFF. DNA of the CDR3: TGTGCCAGCAGCTTGGAATGGAACACTGAAGCTTTCTTT.

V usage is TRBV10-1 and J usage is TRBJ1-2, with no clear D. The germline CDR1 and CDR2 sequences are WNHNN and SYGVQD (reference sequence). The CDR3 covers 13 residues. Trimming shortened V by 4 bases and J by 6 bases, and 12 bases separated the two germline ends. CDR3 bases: TGCGCCAGCAGTGCCGATCATTTGGATGGCTACACCTTC. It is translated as CASSADHLDGYTF.

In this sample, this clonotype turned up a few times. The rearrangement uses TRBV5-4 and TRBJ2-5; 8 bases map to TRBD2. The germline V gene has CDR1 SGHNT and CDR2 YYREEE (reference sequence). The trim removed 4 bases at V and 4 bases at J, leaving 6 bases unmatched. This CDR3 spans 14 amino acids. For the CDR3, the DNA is TGTGCCAGCAGCCGAGCGGGAGCAGGAGAGACCCAGTACTTC. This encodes CASSRAGAGETQYF.

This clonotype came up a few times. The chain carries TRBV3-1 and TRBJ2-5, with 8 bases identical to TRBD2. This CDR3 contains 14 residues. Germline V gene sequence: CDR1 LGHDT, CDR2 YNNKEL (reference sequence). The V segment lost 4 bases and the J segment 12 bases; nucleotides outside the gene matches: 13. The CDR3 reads CASSPGLAPREKYF. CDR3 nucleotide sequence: TGTGCCAGCAGCCCCGGACTAGCCCCCAGGGAAAAGTACTTC.

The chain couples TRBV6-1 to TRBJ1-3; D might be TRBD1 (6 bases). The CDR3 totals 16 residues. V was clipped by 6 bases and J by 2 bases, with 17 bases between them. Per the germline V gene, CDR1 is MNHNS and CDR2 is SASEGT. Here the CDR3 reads CASSSTQGITGNTIYF. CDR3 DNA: TGTGCCAGCAGCAGCACTCAGGGGATTACTGGAAACACCATATATTTT.

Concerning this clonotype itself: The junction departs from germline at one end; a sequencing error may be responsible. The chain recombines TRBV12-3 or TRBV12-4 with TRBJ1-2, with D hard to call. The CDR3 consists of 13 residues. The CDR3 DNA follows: TGTACCAGCAGGTCCAGAGAAGGCTATGGCTACACCTTC. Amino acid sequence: CTSRSREGYGYTF.

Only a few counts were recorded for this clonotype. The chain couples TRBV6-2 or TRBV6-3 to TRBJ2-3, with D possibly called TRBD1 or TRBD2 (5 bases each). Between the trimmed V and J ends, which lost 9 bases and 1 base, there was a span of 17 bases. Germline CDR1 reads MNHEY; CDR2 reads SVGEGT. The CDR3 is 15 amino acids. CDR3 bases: TGTGCCAGTCTCTCGGCAGGGAGTGGCACAGATACGCAGTATTTT. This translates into CASLSAGSGTDTQYF.

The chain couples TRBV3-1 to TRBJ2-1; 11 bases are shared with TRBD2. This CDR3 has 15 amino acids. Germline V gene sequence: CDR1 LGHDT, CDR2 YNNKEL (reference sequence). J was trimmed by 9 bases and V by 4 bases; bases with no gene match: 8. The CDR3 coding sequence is TGTGCCAGCAGCCTCGGACTAGCGGGTAGAGTTGAGCAGTTCTTC. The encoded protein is CASSLGLAGRVEQFF.